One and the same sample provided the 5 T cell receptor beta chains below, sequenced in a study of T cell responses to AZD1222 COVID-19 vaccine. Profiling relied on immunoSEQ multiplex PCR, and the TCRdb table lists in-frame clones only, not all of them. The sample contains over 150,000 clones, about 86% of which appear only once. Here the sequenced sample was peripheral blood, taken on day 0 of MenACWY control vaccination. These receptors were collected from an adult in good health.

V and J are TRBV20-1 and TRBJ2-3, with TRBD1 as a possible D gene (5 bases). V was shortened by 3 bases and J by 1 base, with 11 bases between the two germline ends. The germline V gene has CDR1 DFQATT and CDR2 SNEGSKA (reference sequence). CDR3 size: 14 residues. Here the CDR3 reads CSASFSRGTDTQYF. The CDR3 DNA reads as TGCAGTGCTAGTTTCTCCAGGGGCACAGATACGCAGTATTTT.

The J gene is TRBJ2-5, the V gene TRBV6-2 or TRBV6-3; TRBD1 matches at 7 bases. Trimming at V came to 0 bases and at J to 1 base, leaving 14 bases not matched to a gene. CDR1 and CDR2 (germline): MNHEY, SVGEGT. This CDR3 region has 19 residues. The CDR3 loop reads CASSYSIAGTVWLQETQYF. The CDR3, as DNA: TGTGCCAGCAGTTACTCCATAGCCGGGACAGTGTGGCTCCAAGAGACCCAGTACTTC.

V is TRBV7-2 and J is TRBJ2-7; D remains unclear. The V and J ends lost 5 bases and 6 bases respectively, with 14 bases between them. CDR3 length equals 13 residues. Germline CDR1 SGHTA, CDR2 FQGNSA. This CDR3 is CASSTLLESEQYV. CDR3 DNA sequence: TGTGCCAGCAGCACCCTCTTGGAGAGCGAGCAGTACGTC.

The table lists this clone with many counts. The CDR3 sequence: CASSLPYTAEQYV. The CDR3 nucleotides read TGTGCCAGCAGCTTGCCATATACGGCCGAGCAGTACGTC. The V call is TRBV5-8, the J call TRBJ2-7; D remains ambiguous. The CDR3 consists of 13 residues. CDR1 and CDR2 from the germline V gene are SGHTS and YDEGEE. Trimming left V 1 base short and J 6 bases short, with 11 bases between.

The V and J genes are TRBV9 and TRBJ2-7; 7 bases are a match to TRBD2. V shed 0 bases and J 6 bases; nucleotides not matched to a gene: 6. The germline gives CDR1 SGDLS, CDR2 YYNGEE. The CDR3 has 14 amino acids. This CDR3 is CASSVGGGSVEQYF. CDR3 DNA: TGTGCCAGCAGCGTAGGTGGCGGGAGTGTCGAGCAGTACTTC. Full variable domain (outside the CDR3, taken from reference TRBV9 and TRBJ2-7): DSGVTQTPKHLITATGQRVTLRCSPRSGDLSVYWYQQSLDQGLQFLIQYYNGEERAKGNILERFSAQQFPDLHSELNLSSLELGDSALYFCASSVGGGSVEQYFGPGTRLTVT.